This T cell receptor (beta chain) was documented in a study of beta chain features in type 1 diabetes. The isolated RNA, all of it, was reverse transcribed, so expressed TCRB transcripts were what got sequenced. The method was immunoSEQ multiplex PCR; TCRdb's version includes in-frame clones alone and lacks a portion of them. The sample gives 900,000 or so clones, roughly 15% of which show up once; 0.023% is in the top ten. This clone was seen only a few times. With 0 bases removed from V and 6 bases from J, the gap between germline ends came to 13 bases. In germline, CDR1 is SGHNT, CDR2 YYREEE (reference sequence). The CDR3 is made up of 15 amino acids.

The sequenced material came from naive CD4+ T cells from blood. The source is a young woman in good health. The V call is TRBV5-4, the J call TRBJ2-4, with a weak D call TRBD2 (6 bases). The CDR3 is CASSLGTRRGNIQYF. In DNA, the CDR3 is TGTGCCAGCAGCTTGGGGACACGGAGGGGAAACATTCAGTACTTC.